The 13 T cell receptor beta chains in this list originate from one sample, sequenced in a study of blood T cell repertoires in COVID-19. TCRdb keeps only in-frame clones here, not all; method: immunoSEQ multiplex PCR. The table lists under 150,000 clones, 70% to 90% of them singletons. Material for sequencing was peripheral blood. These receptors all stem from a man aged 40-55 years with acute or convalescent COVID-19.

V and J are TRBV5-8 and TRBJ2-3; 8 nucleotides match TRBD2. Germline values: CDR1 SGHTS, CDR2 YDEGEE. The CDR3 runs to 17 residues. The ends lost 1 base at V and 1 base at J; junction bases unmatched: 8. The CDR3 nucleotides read TGTGCCAGCAGCTTGAAAAGCCGGGGGGGCCGCACAGATACGCAGTATTTT. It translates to CASSLKSRGGRTDTQYF.

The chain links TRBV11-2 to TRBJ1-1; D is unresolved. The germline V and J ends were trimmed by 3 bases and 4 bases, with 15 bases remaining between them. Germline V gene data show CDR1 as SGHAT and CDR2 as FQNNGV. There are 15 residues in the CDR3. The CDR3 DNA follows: TGTGCCAGCAGCTTTCATTCCCCAGGAGGCACTGAAGCTTTCTTT. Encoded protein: CASSFHSPGGTEAFF. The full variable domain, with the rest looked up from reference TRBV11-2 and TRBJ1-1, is EAGVAQSPRYKIIEKRQSVAFWCNPISGHATLYWYQQILGQGPKLLIQFQNNGVVDDSQLPKDRFSAERLKGVDSTLKIQPAKLEDSAVYLCASSFHSPGGTEAFFGQGTRLTVV.

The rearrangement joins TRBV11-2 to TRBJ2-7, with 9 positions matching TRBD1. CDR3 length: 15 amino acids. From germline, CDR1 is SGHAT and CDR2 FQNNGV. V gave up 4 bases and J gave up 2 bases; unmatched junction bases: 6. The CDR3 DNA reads TGTGCCAGCAGCTCGACAGGGGGGCGAACCTACGAGCAGTACTTC. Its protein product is CASSSTGGRTYEQYF.

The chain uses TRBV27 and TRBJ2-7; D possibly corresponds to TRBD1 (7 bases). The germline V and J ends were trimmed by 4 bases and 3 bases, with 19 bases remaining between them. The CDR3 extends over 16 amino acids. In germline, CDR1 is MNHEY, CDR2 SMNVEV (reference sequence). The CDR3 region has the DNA TGTGCCAGCAGTTACTCAGGGGGGAAAATAATCTACGAGCAGTACTTC. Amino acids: CASSYSGGKIIYEQYF.

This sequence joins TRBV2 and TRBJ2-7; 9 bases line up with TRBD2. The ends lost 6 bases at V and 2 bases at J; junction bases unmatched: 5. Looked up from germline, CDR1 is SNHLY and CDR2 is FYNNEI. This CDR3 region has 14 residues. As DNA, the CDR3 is TGTGCCAGCAGCCACTTAGCGGGGGCCTACGAGCAGTACTTC. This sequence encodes CASSHLAGAYEQYF.

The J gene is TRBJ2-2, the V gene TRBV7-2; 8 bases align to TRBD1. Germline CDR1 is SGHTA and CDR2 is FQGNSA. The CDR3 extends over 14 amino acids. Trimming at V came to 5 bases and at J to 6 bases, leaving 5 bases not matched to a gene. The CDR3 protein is CASSPDRAAGELFF. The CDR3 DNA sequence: TGTGCCAGCAGCCCGGACAGGGCTGCCGGGGAGCTGTTTTTT.

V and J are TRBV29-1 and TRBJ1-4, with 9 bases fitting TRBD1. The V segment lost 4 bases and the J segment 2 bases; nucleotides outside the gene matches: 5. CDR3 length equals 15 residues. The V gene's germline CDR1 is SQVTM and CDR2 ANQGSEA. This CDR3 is CSVGDRDLTNEKLFF. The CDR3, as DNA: TGCAGCGTTGGGGACAGGGATTTGACTAATGAAAAACTGTTTTTT.

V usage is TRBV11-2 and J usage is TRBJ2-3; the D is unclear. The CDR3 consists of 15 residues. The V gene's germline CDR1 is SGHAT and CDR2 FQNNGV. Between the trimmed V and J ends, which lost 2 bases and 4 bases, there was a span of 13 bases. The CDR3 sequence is CASSLNTNGADTQYF. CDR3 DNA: TGTGCCAGCAGCTTAAATACGAACGGAGCAGATACGCAGTATTTT.

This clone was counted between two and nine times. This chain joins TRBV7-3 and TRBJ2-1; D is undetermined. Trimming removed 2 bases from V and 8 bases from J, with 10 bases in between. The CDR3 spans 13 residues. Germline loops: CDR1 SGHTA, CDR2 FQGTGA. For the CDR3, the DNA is TGTGCCAGCAGCTTATATCGCCTAGATGAGCAGTTCTTC. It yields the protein CASSLYRLDEQFF.

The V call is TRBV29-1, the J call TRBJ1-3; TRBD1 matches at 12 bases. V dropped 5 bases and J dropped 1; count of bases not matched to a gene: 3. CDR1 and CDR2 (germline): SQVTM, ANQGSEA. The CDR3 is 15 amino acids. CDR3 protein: CSVRDRGLSGNTIYF. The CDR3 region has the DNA TGCAGCGTTCGGGACAGGGGGCTTTCTGGAAACACCATATATTTT.

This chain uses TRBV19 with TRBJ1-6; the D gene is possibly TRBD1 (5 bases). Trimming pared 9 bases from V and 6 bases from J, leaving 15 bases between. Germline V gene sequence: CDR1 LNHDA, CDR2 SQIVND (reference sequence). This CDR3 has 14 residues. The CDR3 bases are TGTGCCAGCGGTTTTAGGGGTACTAATTCACCCCTCCACTTT. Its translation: CASGFRGTNSPLHF.

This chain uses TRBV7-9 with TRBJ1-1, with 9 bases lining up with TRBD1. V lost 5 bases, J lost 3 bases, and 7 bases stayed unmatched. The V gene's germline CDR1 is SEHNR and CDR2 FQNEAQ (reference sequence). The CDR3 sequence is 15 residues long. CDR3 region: CASSATGQGHTEAFF. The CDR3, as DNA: TGTGCCAGCAGCGCCACGGGACAGGGACACACTGAAGCTTTCTTT.

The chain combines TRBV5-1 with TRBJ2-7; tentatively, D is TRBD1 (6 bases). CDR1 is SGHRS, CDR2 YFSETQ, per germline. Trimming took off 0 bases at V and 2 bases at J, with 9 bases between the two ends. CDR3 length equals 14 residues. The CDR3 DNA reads TGCGCCAGCAGCTTGGCCCAGGGGCCCTACGAGCAGTACTTC. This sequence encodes CASSLAQGPYEQYF.